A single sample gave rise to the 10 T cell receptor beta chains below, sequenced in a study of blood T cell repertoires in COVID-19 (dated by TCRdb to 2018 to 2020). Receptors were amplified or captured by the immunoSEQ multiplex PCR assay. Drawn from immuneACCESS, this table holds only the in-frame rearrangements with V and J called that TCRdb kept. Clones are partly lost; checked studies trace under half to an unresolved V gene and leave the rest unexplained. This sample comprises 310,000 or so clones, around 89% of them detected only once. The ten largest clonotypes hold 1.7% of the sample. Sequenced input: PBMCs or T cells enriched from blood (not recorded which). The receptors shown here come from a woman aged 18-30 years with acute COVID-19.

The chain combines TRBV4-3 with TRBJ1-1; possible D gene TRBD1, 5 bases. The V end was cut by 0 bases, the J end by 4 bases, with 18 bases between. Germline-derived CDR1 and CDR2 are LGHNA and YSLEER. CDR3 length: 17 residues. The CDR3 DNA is TGCGCCAGCAGCCAAGATCGGCCCGCGGGGGTGCTCACTGAAGCTTTCTTT. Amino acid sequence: CASSQDRPAGVLTEAFF.

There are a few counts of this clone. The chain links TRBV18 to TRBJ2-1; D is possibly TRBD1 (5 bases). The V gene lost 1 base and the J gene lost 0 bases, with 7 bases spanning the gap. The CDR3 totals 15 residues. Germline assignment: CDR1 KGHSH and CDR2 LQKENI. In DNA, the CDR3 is TGTGCCAGCTCACCACTCACAGGCTCCTACAATGAGCAGTTCTTC. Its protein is CASSPLTGSYNEQFF.

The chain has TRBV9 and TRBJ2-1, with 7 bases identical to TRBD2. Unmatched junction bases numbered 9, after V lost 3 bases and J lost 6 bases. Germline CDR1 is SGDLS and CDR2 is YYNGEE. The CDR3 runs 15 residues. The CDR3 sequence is CASSAKLAWGNEQFF. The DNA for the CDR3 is TGTGCCAGCAGCGCGAAACTAGCGTGGGGCAATGAGCAGTTCTTC.

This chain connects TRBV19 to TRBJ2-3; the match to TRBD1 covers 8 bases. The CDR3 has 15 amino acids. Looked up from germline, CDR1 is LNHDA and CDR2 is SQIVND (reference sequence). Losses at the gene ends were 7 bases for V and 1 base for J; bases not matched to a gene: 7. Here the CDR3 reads CASKDREGRTDTQYF. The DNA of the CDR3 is TGTGCCAGTAAGGACAGGGAAGGACGCACAGATACGCAGTATTTT.

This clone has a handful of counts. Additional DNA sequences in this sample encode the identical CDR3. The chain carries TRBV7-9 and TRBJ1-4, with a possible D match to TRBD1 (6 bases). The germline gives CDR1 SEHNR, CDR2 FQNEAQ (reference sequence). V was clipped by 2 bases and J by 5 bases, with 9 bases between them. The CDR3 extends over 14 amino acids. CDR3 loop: CASSLNRENEKLFF. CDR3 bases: TGTGCCAGCAGCTTAAACAGGGAGAATGAAAAACTGTTTTTT.

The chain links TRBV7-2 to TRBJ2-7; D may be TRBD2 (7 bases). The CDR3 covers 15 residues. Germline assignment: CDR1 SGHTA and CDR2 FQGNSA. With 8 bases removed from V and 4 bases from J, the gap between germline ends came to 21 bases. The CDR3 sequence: CASGGGAGAAYEQYF. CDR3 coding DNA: TGTGCCAGCGGGGGGGGCGCGGGAGCAGCTTACGAGCAGTACTTC.

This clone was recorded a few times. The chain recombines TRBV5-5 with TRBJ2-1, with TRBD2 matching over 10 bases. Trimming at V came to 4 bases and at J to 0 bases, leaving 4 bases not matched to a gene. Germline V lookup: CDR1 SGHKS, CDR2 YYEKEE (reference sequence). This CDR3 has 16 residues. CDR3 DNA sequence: TGTGCCAGCAGCCCGAGCGGGAGGGCCTCCTACAATGAGCAGTTCTTC. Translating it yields CASSPSGRASYNEQFF.

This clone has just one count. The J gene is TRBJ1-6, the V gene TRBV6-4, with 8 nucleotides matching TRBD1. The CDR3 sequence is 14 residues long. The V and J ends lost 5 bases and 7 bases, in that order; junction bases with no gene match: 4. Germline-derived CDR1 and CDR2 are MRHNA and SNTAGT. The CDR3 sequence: CASSLDRDNSPLHF. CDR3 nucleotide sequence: TGTGCCAGCAGTCTGGACAGGGACAATTCACCCCTCCACTTT.

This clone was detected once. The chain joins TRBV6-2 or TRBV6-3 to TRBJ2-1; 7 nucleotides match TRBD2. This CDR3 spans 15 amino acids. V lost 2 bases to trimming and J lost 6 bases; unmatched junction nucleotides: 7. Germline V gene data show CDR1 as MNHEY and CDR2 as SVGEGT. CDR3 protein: CASSYGGSSRNEQFF. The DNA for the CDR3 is TGTGCCAGCAGTTACGGCGGGAGCTCGCGCAATGAGCAGTTCTTC.

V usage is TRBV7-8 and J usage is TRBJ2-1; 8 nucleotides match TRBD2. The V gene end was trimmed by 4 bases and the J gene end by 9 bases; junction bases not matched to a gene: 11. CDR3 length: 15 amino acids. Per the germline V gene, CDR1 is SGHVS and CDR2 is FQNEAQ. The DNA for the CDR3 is TGTGCCAGCAGCTCAGCAACGGGAGGGCCAAGTGAGCAGTTCTTC. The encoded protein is CASSSATGGPSEQFF.